Shown below are 18 T cell receptor beta chains from a single sample sequenced in a study of monozygotic twins with inflammatory bowel disease. TCRdb reprocessed the 5' RACE reads and reports one entry per CDR3 protein, with no DNA. The table gives fewer than 200,000 distinct CDR3 sequences; the top ten clones make up 2% to 2.5% of it. The sequenced sample was blood. Source of these receptors: a human donor with ulcerative colitis or Crohn's disease, or a healthy co-twin of an affected twin (not recorded which).

The genes are TRBV15 and TRBJ2-7; the D gene TCRdb calls, TRBD1, cannot be checked with no DNA. The CDR3 covers 14 residues. Germline CDR1 is LNHNV and CDR2 is YYDKDF (reference sequence). CDR3 residues: CATSRDATRGEQYF.

This chain joins TRBV20-1 and TRBJ2-1. This CDR3 contains 18 residues. Germline CDR1 is DFQATT and CDR2 is SNEGSKA (reference sequence). This chain's CDR3 is CSARDPTDERSSYNEQFF.

The gene calls are TRBV5-5 and TRBJ2-1; TCRdb outputs TRBD1, but without DNA this stays unchecked. This CDR3 has 16 amino acids. Germline assignment: CDR1 SGHKS and CDR2 YYEKEE (reference sequence). CDR3 residues: CASSLEPGQTYNEQFF.

The chain combines TRBV7-8 with TRBJ2-1; TCRdb names TRBD2, which stays unverified in the absence of DNA. Germline V gene lookup returns CDR1 SGHVS and CDR2 FQNEAQ. The CDR3 is 16 residues long. The CDR3: CASSLEPLLAANEQFF.

The chain has TRBV20-1 and TRBJ2-1; TCRdb designates TRBD1, a call that cannot be tested without DNA. The CDR3 consists of 14 residues. Germline V gives CDR1 DFQATT, CDR2 SNEGSKA (reference sequence). CDR3 sequence: CSARAGPSYNEQFF.

This chain's CDR3 is CASSFQGTGELFF. The chain employs TRBV28 and TRBJ2-2; TCRdb gives TRBD1 as the D gene, but with no DNA this cannot be confirmed. The CDR3 runs to 13 residues. The germline CDR1 and CDR2 sequences are MDHEN and SYDVKM. Drawing the rest from reference TRBV28 and TRBJ2-2, the complete variable domain is DVKVTQSSRYLVKRTGEKVFLECVQDMDHENMFWYRQDPGLGLRLIYFSYDVKMKEKGDIPEGYSVSREKKERFSLILESASTNQTSMYLCASSFQGTGELFFGEGSRLTVL.

This rearrangement joins TRBV11-3 to TRBJ2-3; the D call from TCRdb, TRBD2, cannot be confirmed without DNA. This CDR3 has 14 amino acids. The germline V gene has CDR1 SGHNT and CDR2 YENEEA. The CDR3 loop is CASSLRRAADTQYF.

Here the CDR3 reads CASSTDDGYYGYTF. This sequence joins TRBV9 and TRBJ1-2. In germline, CDR1 is SGDLS, CDR2 YYNGEE. The length of the CDR3 is 14 residues. Complete variable domain (other parts from reference TRBV9 and TRBJ1-2): DSGVTQTPKHLITATGQRVTLRCSPRSGDLSVYWYQQSLDQGLQFLIQYYNGEERAKGNILERFSAQQFPDLHSELNLSSLELGDSALYFCASSTDDGYYGYTFGSGTRLTVV.

The rearrangement uses TRBV12-3 or TRBV12-4 and TRBJ1-1; the D call of TRBD1 rests on TCRdb alone, since no DNA is present to check it. This CDR3 region has 13 residues. The CDR3 protein is CASSLITGTEAFF.

This sequence joins TRBV29-1 and TRBJ2-3; TCRdb's D call, TRBD1, is unchecked because there is no DNA. The CDR3 covers 15 residues. Germline CDR1 and CDR2: SQVTM and ANQGSEA. This chain's CDR3 is CSAARTGDLTDTQYF.

The chain carries TRBV27 and TRBJ2-7. Per the germline V gene, CDR1 is MNHEY and CDR2 is SMNVEV (reference sequence). CDR3 length equals 16 residues. The CDR3 here is CASSLSHGESSYEQYF.

The gene calls are TRBV4-3 and TRBJ2-1; no DNA is available, so the TRBD1 call from TCRdb remains unchecked. This CDR3 is 14 amino acids long. The V gene's germline CDR1 is LGHNA and CDR2 YSLEER. The CDR3 here is CASSQVQGLNEQFF.

V and J are TRBV27 and TRBJ2-7; TCRdb outputs TRBD1, but without DNA this stays unchecked. This CDR3 region has 15 residues. Looked up from germline, CDR1 is MNHEY and CDR2 is SMNVEV (reference sequence). This CDR3 reads CASSTYEGSMDEQYF.

The rearrangement uses TRBV5-6 and TRBJ2-2; TCRdb picks TRBD2, but there is no DNA to check that call. The V gene's germline CDR1 is SGHDT and CDR2 YYEEEE. This CDR3 region has 16 residues. CDR3: CASSLELAGAPGELFF.

This rearrangement joins TRBV7-6 to TRBJ2-5; TCRdb's assignment of TRBD1 cannot be checked, as there is no DNA. Germline V lookup: CDR1 SGHVS, CDR2 FNYEAQ. This CDR3 is built from 14 residues. CDR3 sequence reads: CASSFRDQRETQYF.

This chain links TRBV12-3 or TRBV12-4 with TRBJ1-5. The CDR3 spans 14 residues. CDR3 loop: CASRSGYGNQPQHF.

The chain employs TRBV4-3 and TRBJ2-7; TCRdb selects TRBD1, and the lack of DNA leaves this call unchecked. This CDR3 has 15 amino acids. In germline, CDR1 is LGHNA, CDR2 YSLEER. CDR3 sequence: CASSQERDRYYEQYF.

The chain is built from TRBV11-1 and TRBJ2-1. The CDR3 loop spans 16 amino acids. Germline-derived CDR1 and CDR2 are SGHAT and FQDESV (reference sequence). The CDR3: CASSLESEPLYNEQFF.